This is a list of T cell receptor beta chains from one sample in a study of blood T cell repertoires in COVID-19. Sequencing was performed with immunoSEQ multiplex PCR; in TCRdb, only in-frame clones are kept and a portion is missing. The sample contains under 300,000 clones, approximately 90% of which appear only once. The sample was peripheral blood. These receptors were obtained from a woman between 35 and 50 years old who had recovered from COVID-19. The CDR3 runs from the conserved cysteine through the conserved F or W. The D gene is left open where the match is weak. Clone size is stated in some rows and not others, as once, few, many or a class when expanded.

V	D	J	size	CDR3	DNA
TRBV2	TRBD1	TRBJ2-5	NA	CASSGYRGWQETQYF	TGTGCCAGCAGTGGATACAGGGGGTGGCAAGAGACCCAGTACTTC
TRBV19	NA	TRBJ1-4	few	CASSIKTEEREKLFF	TGTGCCAGTAGTATAAAGACGGAGGAGCGTGAAAAACTGTTTTTT
TRBV6-6	TRBD2	TRBJ2-3	NA	CASSATSGAQYF	TGTGCCAGCAGCGCGACTAGCGGTGCGCAGTATTTT
TRBV7-2	NA	TRBJ2-7	NA	CASSLAAEQYF	TGTGCCAGCAGCTTAGCGGCCGAGCAGTACTTC
TRBV5-6	NA	TRBJ2-7	NA	CASSLSPLGYEQYF	TGTGCCAGCAGCTTATCACCTCTCGGCTACGAGCAGTACTTC
TRBV6-6	TRBD1	TRBJ2-1	NA	CASSSRDRVYNEQFF	TGTGCCAGCAGTTCCCGGGACAGGGTTTACAATGAGCAGTTCTTC
TRBV30	TRBD1	TRBJ2-7	NA	CAWSGTGRYEQYF	TGTGCCTGGAGTGGGACAGGGCGCTACGAGCAGTACTTC
TRBV2	TRBD1	TRBJ1-4	NA	CASSEQGGFEKLFF	TGTGCCAGCAGTGAACAAGGGGGCTTTGAAAAACTGTTTTTT
TRBV18	TRBD1	TRBJ1-5	NA	CASSPRQGASQPQHF	TGTGCCAGCTCACCGAGACAGGGAGCCTCTCAGCCCCAGCATTTT
TRBV27	NA	TRBJ2-7	NA	CASRSVYEQYF	TGTGCCAGCCGGAGTGTCTACGAGCAGTACTTC
TRBV18	NA	TRBJ2-7	once	CASSQDRSYEQYF	TGTGCCAGCTCCCAAGACAGGTCTTACGAGCAGTACTTC
TRBV6-2/TRBV6-3	NA	TRBJ1-2	NA	CASSYPSGGYTF	TGTGCCAGCAGTTACCCTTCAGGTGGCTACACCTTC
TRBV28	NA	TRBJ1-6	NA	CASSLRGNYNSPLHF	TGTGCCAGCAGTTTACGAGGGAACTATAATTCACCCCTCCACTTT
TRBV30	NA	TRBJ2-5	NA	CAWSAGFSEGETQYF	TGTGCCTGGAGTGCCGGATTCAGCGAGGGAGAGACCCAGTACTTC
TRBV7-9	TRBD1	TRBJ1-2	NA	CASSGTGANYGYTF	TGTGCCAGCAGCGGGACAGGAGCCAATTATGGCTACACCTTC
TRBV7-2	TRBD1	TRBJ1-4	once	CASSFPQGAGEKLFF	TGTGCCAGCAGCTTCCCACAGGGGGCTGGGGAAAAACTGTTTTTT
TRBV30	TRBD2	TRBJ2-3	NA	CAWSRTSVRPDTQYF	TGTGCCTGGAGCAGGACTAGCGTCCGACCAGATACGCAGTATTTT
TRBV11-2	NA	TRBJ2-1	once	CASSLTTSSSYNEQFF	TGTGCCAGCAGCTTAACCACTTCGAGCTCCTACAATGAGCAGTTCTTC
TRBV7-2	NA	TRBJ2-3	NA	CASSPRQGYTDTQYF	TGTGCCAGCAGCCCGCGTCAGGGCTACACAGATACGCAGTATTTT
TRBV4-1	NA	TRBJ1-3	NA	CASSQGGIGNTIYF	TGCGCCAGCAGCCAGGGGGGAATCGGAAACACCATATATTTT
TRBV30	NA	TRBJ1-1	NA	CARSREGTEAFF	TGTGCCCGGTCCCGGGAAGGGACTGAAGCTTTCTTT
TRBV5-1	TRBD1	TRBJ1-1	NA	CASSSEDRDRGRRAFF	TGCGCCAGCAGCTCGGAAGACCGGGACAGGGGGCGTCGGGCTTTCTTT
TRBV9	NA	TRBJ2-7	NA	CASSVGGTASYEQYF	TGTGCCAGCAGCGTAGGCGGGACGGCCTCCTACGAGCAGTACTTC
TRBV19	TRBD1	TRBJ1-5	medium-sized	CASSISGGWAPQHF	TGTGCCAGTAGTATATCAGGGGGCTGGGCGCCCCAGCATTTT
TRBV11-3	TRBD2	TRBJ2-2	NA	CASGIAGITGELFF	TGTGCCAGCGGCATAGCGGGGATCACCGGGGAGCTGTTTTTT
TRBV15	TRBD2	TRBJ2-7	NA	CATSPGRVYEQYF	TGTGCCACCAGCCCTGGGAGGGTTTACGAGCAGTACTTC
TRBV3-1/TRBV3-2	TRBD1	TRBJ1-3	NA	CASSQGTVSGGNTIYF	TGTGCCAGCAGCCAGGGGACAGTCTCTGGGGGAAACACCATATATTTT
TRBV5-5	NA	TRBJ1-1	NA	CASSPQQGSTEAFF	TGTGCCAGCAGCCCCCAACAGGGAAGCACTGAAGCTTTCTTT
TRBV27	TRBD1	TRBJ2-7	NA	CASSPGVGQGIYEQYF	TGTGCCAGCAGTCCCGGGGTGGGACAGGGGATCTACGAGCAGTACTTC
TRBV5-6	TRBD1	TRBJ2-1	NA	CASSFRLGTGGVEQFF	TGTGCCAGCAGCTTTCGGCTCGGGACAGGGGGCGTTGAGCAGTTCTTC
TRBV29-1	TRBD1	TRBJ2-2	NA	CSAGQVNTGELFF	TGCAGCGCGGGACAGGTGAACACCGGGGAGCTGTTTTTT
TRBV6-5	TRBD1	TRBJ2-2	NA	CASSHQGELTGELFF	TGTGCCAGCTCCCATCAGGGGGAGCTTACGGGGGAGCTGTTTTTT
TRBV10-3	NA	TRBJ2-3	NA	CAIGLESDTQYF	TGTGCCATCGGTCTAGAATCAGATACGCAGTATTTT
TRBV5-5	NA	TRBJ2-2	NA	CASSLDRVKALPGTGELFF	TGTGCCAGCAGCTTGGATCGGGTCAAGGCTCTGCCTGGCACCGGGGAGCTGTTTTTT
TRBV7-3	NA	TRBJ2-6	once	CASSPQAGAGANVLTF	TGTGCCAGCAGTCCTCAGGCAGGGGCTGGGGCCAACGTCCTGACTTTC
TRBV19	TRBD2	TRBJ2-1	once	CASTGGELASYNEQFF	TGTGCCAGTACCGGGGGGGAGCTAGCGTCCTACAATGAGCAGTTCTTC
TRBV5-1	TRBD2	TRBJ2-1	NA	CASTAGIRNEQFF	TGCGCCAGCACAGCGGGAATCAGGAATGAGCAGTTCTTC
TRBV7-2	NA	TRBJ2-3	NA	CASSFRQGTDTQYF	TGTGCCAGCAGCTTCCGACAGGGCACAGATACGCAGTATTTT
TRBV6-6	NA	TRBJ2-5	NA	CASSYSLRQETQYF	TGTGCCAGCAGTTACTCGTTGCGCCAAGAGACCCAGTACTTC
TRBV12-5	TRBD1	TRBJ1-4	NA	CASSGRQGPEKLFF	TGTGCTAGTTCGGGCAGACAGGGCCCGGAAAAACTGTTTTTT
TRBV4-1	TRBD1	TRBJ1-4	NA	CATGGTGVLTTNEKLFF	TGCGCCACCGGGGGGACAGGCGTCCTTACAACTAATGAAAAACTGTTTTTT
TRBV18	TRBD1	TRBJ2-5	NA	CASSPRDSAQETQYF	TGTGCCAGCTCACCTCGGGACAGTGCCCAAGAGACCCAGTACTTC
TRBV4-3	TRBD1	TRBJ1-4	NA	CASSHTDRGTNEKLFF	TGCGCCAGCAGCCACACTGACAGGGGCACTAATGAAAAACTGTTTTTT
TRBV2	NA	TRBJ1-5	NA	CASGKQGTSNQPQHF	TGTGCCAGCGGCAAACAGGGTACGAGCAATCAGCCCCAGCATTTT
TRBV5-4	NA	TRBJ2-7	NA	CASSFGRGGAPYEQYF	TGTGCCAGCAGCTTCGGTCGCGGGGGCGCGCCCTACGAGCAGTACTTC
TRBV24-1	NA	TRBJ1-2	NA	CATSPGSANYGYTF	TGTGCCACCAGTCCGGGGAGTGCTAACTATGGCTACACCTTC
TRBV7-2	NA	TRBJ2-7	once	CASSLAMTGGYEQYF	TGTGCCAGCAGCTTAGCGATGACAGGCGGCTACGAGCAGTACTTC
TRBV5-5	NA	TRBJ2-7	once	CASSLAGTTFYEQYF	TGTGCCAGCAGCTTGGCGGGGACAACCTTCTACGAGCAGTACTTC
TRBV15	NA	TRBJ1-4	few	CATSLGQGVREKLFF	TGTGCCACCAGCCTGGGTCAGGGTGTTCGTGAAAAACTGTTTTTT
TRBV15	NA	TRBJ1-2	once	CATSRDLQWTEDGYTF	TGTGCCACCAGCAGAGATCTGCAATGGACAGAGGATGGCTACACCTTC
TRBV7-2	TRBD1	TRBJ1-2	NA	CASSFVIQGERNGYTF	TGTGCCAGCAGCTTCGTAATCCAGGGGGAAAGGAATGGCTACACCTTC
TRBV2	NA	TRBJ1-5	NA	CASSERRHSNQPQHF	TGTGCCAGCAGTGAACGCAGACATAGCAATCAGCCCCAGCATTTT
TRBV6-5	NA	TRBJ1-2	NA	CASRVGQLYGYTF	TGTGCCAGCAGAGTCGGACAGCTCTATGGCTACACCTTC
TRBV20-1	NA	TRBJ1-2	NA	CSASSYQNYGYTF	TGCAGTGCTAGTTCGTATCAGAACTATGGCTACACCTTC